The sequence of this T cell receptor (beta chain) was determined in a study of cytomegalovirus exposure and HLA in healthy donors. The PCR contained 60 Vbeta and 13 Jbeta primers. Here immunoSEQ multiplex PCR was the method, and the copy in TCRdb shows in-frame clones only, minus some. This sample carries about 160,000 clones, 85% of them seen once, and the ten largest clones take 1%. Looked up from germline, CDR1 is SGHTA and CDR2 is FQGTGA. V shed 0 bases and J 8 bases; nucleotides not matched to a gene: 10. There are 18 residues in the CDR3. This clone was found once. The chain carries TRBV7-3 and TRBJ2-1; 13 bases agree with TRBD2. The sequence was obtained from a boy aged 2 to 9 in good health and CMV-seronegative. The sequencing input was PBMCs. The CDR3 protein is CASSLTLLAGGPSDEQFF. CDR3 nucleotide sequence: TGTGCCAGCAGCTTAACGTTACTAGCGGGAGGGCCGAGCGATGAGCAGTTCTTC.